These 13 T cell receptor beta chains came from one sample sequenced in a study of early T cells in non-severe SARS-CoV-2 infection. One entry per CDR3 protein, called by TCRdb with MiXCR from the 5' RACE reads. The table includes tens of thousands of distinct CDR3 sequences, about 15% detected once. Sequencing was done on a sample of whole blood. All receptors come from an adult who was a healthcare worker with PCR-confirmed SARS-CoV-2 infection or an uninfected control (not recorded which).

This clonotype showed up just a few times. The chain couples TRBV7-2 to TRBJ2-1; D may be TRBD1 or TRBD2 (5 bases each). The V end lost 2 bases, the J end lost 4 bases, and 9 bases lay between the germline ends. The CDR3 is 14 amino acids. The V gene's germline CDR1 is SGHTA and CDR2 FQGNSA. This CDR3 reads CASSLRDVYNEQFF. CDR3 bases: TGTGCCAGCAGCTTAAGGGACGTATACAATGAGCAGTTCTTC.

The rearrangement links TRBV5-6 to TRBJ1-4; 10 positions agree with TRBD1. The germline V gene has CDR1 SGHDT and CDR2 YYEEEE. Trimming at V came to 3 bases and at J to 6 bases, leaving 5 bases not matched to a gene. This CDR3 comprises 15 residues. The CDR3: CASSYTGTGDEKLFF. The CDR3 region has the DNA TGTGCCAGCAGCTACACCGGGACAGGGGATGAAAAACTGTTTTTT.

This clonotype was observed a few times. The genes are TRBV28 and TRBJ2-3; D is perhaps TRBD2 (6 bases). The ends were cut back, 5 bases at V and 8 bases at J, with 23 bases in the middle. Looked up from germline, CDR1 is MDHEN and CDR2 is SYDVKM. The CDR3 runs to 16 residues. As DNA, the CDR3 is TGTGCCAGCAGTCTTACCTCTCGGGGGAGTCCGGCTACGCAGTATTTT. It translates to CASSLTSRGSPATQYF.

This chain joins TRBV20-1 and TRBJ2-1; D might be TRBD1 (6 bases). The V and J ends lost 1 base and 0 bases respectively, with 13 bases between them. From germline, CDR1 is DFQATT and CDR2 SNEGSKA (reference sequence). CDR3 length: 16 residues. The CDR3 is CSARGITGRSYNEQFF. As DNA, the CDR3 is TGCAGTGCTAGAGGGATAACAGGGCGCTCCTACAATGAGCAGTTCTTC.

Comment on this clonotype: The conserved phenylalanine or tryptophan is not found at the CDR3 terminus, so this likely reflects a read error. The rearrangement uses TRBV3-1 and TRBJ1-1; D gene unclear. V was trimmed by 4 bases and J by 6 bases, leaving 9 bases between them. Germline V gene lookup returns CDR1 LGHDT and CDR2 YNNKEL (reference sequence). This CDR3 has 12 residues. The CDR3 here is CASSPPGSEAFL. In nucleotides, the CDR3 is TGTGCCAGCAGCCCCCCCGGCTCTGAAGCTTTCTTA.

This clonotype has only a few counts. The chain is built from TRBV7-9 and TRBJ1-6; no definite D call. The CDR3 runs to 15 residues. V lost 5 bases and J 9 bases, leaving 17 bases between the germline ends. In germline, CDR1 is SEHNR, CDR2 FQNEAQ (reference sequence). The CDR3 spells CASSPIQVDASPLHF. The CDR3 nucleotides are TGTGCCAGCAGCCCAATACAAGTGGACGCTTCACCCCTCCACTTT.

V is TRBV3-1 and J is TRBJ2-7; D call uncertain. CDR1 LGHDT and CDR2 YNNKEL come from the germline V gene (reference sequence). The V end lost 0 bases, the J end lost 7 bases, and 4 bases lay between the germline ends. The CDR3 consists of 11 residues. The CDR3 spells CASSQDEEQYF. The CDR3 region has the DNA TGTGCCAGCAGCCAAGATGAAGAGCAGTACTTC.

This clonotype was recorded a few times. This chain joins TRBV7-2 and TRBJ1-5; 7 positions agree with TRBD1. Germline V gene sequence: CDR1 SGHTA, CDR2 FQGNSA. Unmatched junction bases numbered 8, after V lost 5 bases and J lost 4 bases. CDR3 size: 15 residues. As DNA, the CDR3 is TGTGCCAGCAGCCCGACGACAGGGATTAATCAGCCCCAGCATTTT. This codes for CASSPTTGINQPQHF.

This clonotype has more than one count but fewer than ten. The gene calls are TRBV5-1 and TRBJ2-7; 7 bases map to TRBD2. Germline trimming cut 0 bases from V and 1 base from J; bases unmatched to any gene: 4. Germline values: CDR1 SGHRS, CDR2 YFSETQ. This CDR3 spans 15 amino acids. The CDR3 sequence: CASSLDGTMSYEQYF. The CDR3 DNA reads as TGCGCCAGCAGCTTGGACGGGACTATGTCCTACGAGCAGTACTTC. Full variable domain (rest looked up from reference TRBV5-1 and TRBJ2-7): KAGVTQTPRYLIKTRGQQVTLSCSPISGHRSVSWYQQTPGQGLQFLFEYFSETQRNKGNFPGRFSGRQFSNSRSEMNVSTLELGDSALYLCASSLDGTMSYEQYFGPGTRLTVT.

This clonotype turned up a few times. The chain joins TRBV11-2 to TRBJ2-7; possible D gene TRBD2, 6 bases. Trimming removed 0 bases from V and 7 bases from J, with 13 bases in between. The CDR3 runs 14 residues. Per germline, CDR1 SGHAT and CDR2 FQNNGV. The CDR3, as DNA: TGTGCCAGCAGCTTAGAAAGGTTGGCGGGGGAGCAGTACTTC. Translated: CASSLERLAGEQYF.

This clonotype was seen repeatedly, ten times or more. This chain connects TRBV28 to TRBJ2-1; 11 bases are shared with TRBD2. The germline gives CDR1 MDHEN, CDR2 SYDVKM. With 3 bases clipped from V and 0 bases from J, the junction kept 10 bases outside the gene matches. The CDR3 covers 19 residues. CDR3 in DNA: TGTGCCAGCAGTTTTCCCGGGACTAGCGGAGTTCTCTCCTACAATGAGCAGTTCTTC. This encodes CASSFPGTSGVLSYNEQFF.

This clonotype was found many times. The chain carries TRBV6-2 or TRBV6-3 and TRBJ2-5; the D call may be TRBD1 or TRBD2 (5 bases each). The CDR3 is made up of 16 amino acids. Germline CDR1 is MNHEY and CDR2 is SVGEGT. Trimming took 0 bases from V and 2 from J, leaving 13 bases between them. In DNA, the CDR3 is TGTGCCAGCAGTTACTCTGAAGGTTGGGGGCAAGAGACCCAGTACTTC. Its translation: CASSYSEGWGQETQYF.

CDR3 in amino acids: CSVTSANTGELFF. CDR3 bases: TGCAGTGTTACTAGCGCGAACACCGGGGAGCTGTTTTTT. V usage is TRBV20-1 and J usage is TRBJ2-2, with TRBD2 matching over 7 bases. Per the germline V gene, CDR1 is DFQATT and CDR2 is SNEGSKA (reference sequence). The J segment lost 0 bases and the V segment lost 7 bases, leaving 2 bases of the junction unmatched. The CDR3 is made up of 13 amino acids.